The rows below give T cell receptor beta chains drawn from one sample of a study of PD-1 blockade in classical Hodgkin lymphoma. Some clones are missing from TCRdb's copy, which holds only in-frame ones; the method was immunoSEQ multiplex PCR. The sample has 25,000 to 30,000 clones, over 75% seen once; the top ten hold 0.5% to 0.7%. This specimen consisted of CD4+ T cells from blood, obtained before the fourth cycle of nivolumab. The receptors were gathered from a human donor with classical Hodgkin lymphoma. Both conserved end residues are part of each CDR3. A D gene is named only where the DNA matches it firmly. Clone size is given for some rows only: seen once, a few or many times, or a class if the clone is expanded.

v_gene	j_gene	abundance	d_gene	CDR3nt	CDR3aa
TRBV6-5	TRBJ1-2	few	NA	TGTGCCAGCAGTACCGGAGCTAACTATGGCTACACCTTC	CASSTGANYGYTF
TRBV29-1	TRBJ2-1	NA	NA	TGCAGCGTTGGTGGGAGCTCCTACAATGAGCAGTTCTTC	CSVGGSSYNEQFF
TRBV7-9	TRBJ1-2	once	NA	TGTGCCAGCAGCTTAGAGGTCGGTGGCTACACCTTC	CASSLEVGGYTF
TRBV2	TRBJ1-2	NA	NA	TGTGCCAGCCCTCGGGAGGGGCTTGTTGAGGGCTACACCTTC	CASPREGLVEGYTF
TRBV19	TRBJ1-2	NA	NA	TGTGCCAGTATAGCCCTTGGGGGCCGGGAAGGATCTGGCTACACCTTC	CASIALGGREGSGYTF
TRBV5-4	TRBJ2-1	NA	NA	TGTGCCAGCAGCCCCTCCCAAAGGGCACGATACAATGAGCAGTTCTTC	CASSPSQRARYNEQFF
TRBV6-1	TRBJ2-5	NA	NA	TGTGCCAGCAGTGTGGGGGTGGAGACCCAGTACTTC	CASSVGVETQYF
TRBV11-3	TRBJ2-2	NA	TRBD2	TGTGCCAGCAGCTTTGTGGCGGGAGTCACCGGGGAGCTGTTTTTT	CASSFVAGVTGELFF
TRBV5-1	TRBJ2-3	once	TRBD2	TGCGCCAGCAGCCTACTAGCGGATACGCAGTATTTT	CASSLLADTQYF
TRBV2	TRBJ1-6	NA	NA	TGTGCCGACGCAACGAGCTCCTATAATTCACCCCTCCACTTT	CADATSSYNSPLHF
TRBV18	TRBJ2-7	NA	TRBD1	TGTGCCAGCTCACCGCCTTCGGGACAGACAGCCTACGAGCAGTACTTC	CASSPPSGQTAYEQYF
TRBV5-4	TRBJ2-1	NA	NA	TGTGCCAGCAGCCCGGATATGATCTCCTACAATGAGCAGTTCTTC	CASSPDMISYNEQFF
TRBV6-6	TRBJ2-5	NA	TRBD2	TGTGCCAGCAAAAGCGGGGGGGCCGTAGAGACCCAGTACTTC	CASKSGGAVETQYF
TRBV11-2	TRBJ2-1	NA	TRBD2	TGTGCCAGCAGCTTAGGGCGGGGGGGCTACAATGAGCAGTTCTTC	CASSLGRGGYNEQFF
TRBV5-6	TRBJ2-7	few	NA	TGTGCCAGCAGCCTTGGCCCGGGGACATTACCCTACGAGCAGTACTTC	CASSLGPGTLPYEQYF
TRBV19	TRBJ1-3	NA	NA	TGTGCCAGTAGTATACAACAGGGCGGGAACACCATATATTTT	CASSIQQGGNTIYF
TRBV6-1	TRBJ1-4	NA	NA	TGTGCCAGCAGTGTTCAGGGTAGGACTAATGAAAAACTGTTTTTT	CASSVQGRTNEKLFF